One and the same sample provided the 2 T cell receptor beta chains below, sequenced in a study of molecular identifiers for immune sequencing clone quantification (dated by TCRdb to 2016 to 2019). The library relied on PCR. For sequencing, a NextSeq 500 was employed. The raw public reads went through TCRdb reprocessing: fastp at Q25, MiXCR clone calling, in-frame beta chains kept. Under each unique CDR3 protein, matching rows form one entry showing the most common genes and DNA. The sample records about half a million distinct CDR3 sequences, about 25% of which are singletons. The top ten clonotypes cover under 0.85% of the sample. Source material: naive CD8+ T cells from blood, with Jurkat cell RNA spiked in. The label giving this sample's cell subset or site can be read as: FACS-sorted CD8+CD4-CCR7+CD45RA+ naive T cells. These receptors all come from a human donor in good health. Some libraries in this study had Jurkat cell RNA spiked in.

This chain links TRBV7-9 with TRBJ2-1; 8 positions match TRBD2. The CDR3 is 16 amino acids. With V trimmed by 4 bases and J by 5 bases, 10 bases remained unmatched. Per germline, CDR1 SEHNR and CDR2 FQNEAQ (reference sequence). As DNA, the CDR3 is TGTGCCAGCAGCTCGCCATTAGCGGGGCCCAACAATGAGCAGTTCTTC. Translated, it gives CASSSPLAGPNNEQFF. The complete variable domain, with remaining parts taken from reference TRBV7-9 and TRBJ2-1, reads DTGVSQNPRHKITKRGQNVTFRCDPISEHNRLYWYRQTLGQGPEFLTYFQNEAQLEKSRLLSDRFSAERPKGSFSTLEIQRTEQGDSAMYLCASSSPLAGPNNEQFFGPGTRLTVL.

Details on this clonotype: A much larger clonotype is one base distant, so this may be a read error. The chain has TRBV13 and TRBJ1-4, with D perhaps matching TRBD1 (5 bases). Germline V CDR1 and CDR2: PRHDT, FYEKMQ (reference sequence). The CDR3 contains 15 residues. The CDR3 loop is CAGSLTRDPNEKLFF. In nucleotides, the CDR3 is TGTGCCGGCAGCTTAACTCGGGACCCAAATGAAAAACTGTTTTTT.